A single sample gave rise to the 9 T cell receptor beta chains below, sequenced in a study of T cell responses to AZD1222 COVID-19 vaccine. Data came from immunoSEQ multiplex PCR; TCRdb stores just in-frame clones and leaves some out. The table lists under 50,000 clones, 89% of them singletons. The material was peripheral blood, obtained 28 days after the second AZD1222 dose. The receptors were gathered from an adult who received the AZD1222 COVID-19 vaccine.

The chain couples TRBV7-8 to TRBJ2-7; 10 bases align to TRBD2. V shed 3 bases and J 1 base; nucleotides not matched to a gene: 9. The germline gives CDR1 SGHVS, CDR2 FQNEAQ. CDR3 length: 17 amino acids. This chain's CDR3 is CASSFGAAGGPSYEQYF. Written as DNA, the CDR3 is TGTGCCAGCAGCTTCGGGGCAGCGGGAGGGCCTTCCTACGAGCAGTACTTC.

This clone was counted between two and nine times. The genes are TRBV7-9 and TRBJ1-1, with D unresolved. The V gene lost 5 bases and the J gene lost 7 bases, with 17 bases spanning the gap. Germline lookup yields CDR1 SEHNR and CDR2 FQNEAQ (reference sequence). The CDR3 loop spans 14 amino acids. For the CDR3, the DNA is TGTGCCAGCAGCCCTAGCTTTAAAAGGGATGAAGCTTTCTTT. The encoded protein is CASSPSFKRDEAFF.

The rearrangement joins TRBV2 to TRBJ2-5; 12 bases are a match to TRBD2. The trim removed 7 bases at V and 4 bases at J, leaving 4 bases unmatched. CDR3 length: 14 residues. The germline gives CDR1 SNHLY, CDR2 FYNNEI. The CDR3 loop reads CASKTSGGRETQYF. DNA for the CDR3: TGTGCCAGCAAGACTAGCGGGGGACGAGAGACCCAGTACTTC.

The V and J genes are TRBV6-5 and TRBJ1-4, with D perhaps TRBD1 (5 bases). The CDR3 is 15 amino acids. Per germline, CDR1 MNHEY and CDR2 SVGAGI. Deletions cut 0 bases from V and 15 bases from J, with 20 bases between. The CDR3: CASSYSGTPIGMMFF. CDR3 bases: TGTGCCAGCAGTTACTCGGGGACCCCGATAGGGATGATGTTTTTT.

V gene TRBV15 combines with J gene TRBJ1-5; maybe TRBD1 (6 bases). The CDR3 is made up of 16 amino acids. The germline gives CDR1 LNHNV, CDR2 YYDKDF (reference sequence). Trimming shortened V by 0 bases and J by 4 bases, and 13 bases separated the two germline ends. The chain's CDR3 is CATSRDHGTGNQPQHF. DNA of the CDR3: TGTGCCACCAGCAGAGATCACGGCACAGGGAATCAGCCCCAGCATTTT.

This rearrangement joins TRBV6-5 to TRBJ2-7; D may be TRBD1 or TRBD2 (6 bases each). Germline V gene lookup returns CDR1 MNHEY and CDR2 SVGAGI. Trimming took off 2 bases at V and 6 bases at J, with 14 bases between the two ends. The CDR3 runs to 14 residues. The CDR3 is CASSYAPGGGEQYF. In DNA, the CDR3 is TGTGCCAGCAGTTACGCCCCCGGGGGCGGCGAGCAGTACTTC.

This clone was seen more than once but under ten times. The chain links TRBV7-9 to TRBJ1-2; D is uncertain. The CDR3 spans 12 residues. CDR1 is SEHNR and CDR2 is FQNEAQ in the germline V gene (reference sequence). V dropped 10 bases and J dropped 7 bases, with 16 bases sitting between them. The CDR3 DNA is TGTGCCACCTACCCCGACGAAAGTGGCTACACCTTC. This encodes CATYPDESGYTF.

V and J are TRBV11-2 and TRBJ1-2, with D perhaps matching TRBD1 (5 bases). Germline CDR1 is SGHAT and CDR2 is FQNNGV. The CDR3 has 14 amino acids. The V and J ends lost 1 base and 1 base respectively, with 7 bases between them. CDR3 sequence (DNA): TGTGCCAGCAGCTTAGGCAGGGATAACTATGGCTACACCTTC. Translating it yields CASSLGRDNYGYTF. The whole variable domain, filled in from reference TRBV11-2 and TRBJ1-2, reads EAGVAQSPRYKIIEKRQSVAFWCNPISGHATLYWYQQILGQGPKLLIQFQNNGVVDDSQLPKDRFSAERLKGVDSTLKIQPAKLEDSAVYLCASSLGRDNYGYTFGSGTRLTVV.

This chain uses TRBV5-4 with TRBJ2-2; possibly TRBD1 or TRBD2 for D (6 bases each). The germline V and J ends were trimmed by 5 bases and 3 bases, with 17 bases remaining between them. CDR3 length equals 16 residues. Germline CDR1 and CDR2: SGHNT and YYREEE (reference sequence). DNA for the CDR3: TGTGCCAGCAGTCGCACAGGGAGGAGGGACACCGGGGAGCTGTTTTTT. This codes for CASSRTGRRDTGELFF.